This T cell receptor beta chain is from a study of graft-versus-host responses after intestinal transplantation. CDR3 size: 15 residues. V shed 0 bases and J 2 bases; nucleotides not matched to a gene: 2. Germline loops: CDR1 SGHDT, CDR2 YYEEEE. The data were produced by immunoSEQ multiplex PCR, yet TCRdb's version contains in-frame clones alone and is incomplete. The table includes some 90,000 clones, 85% to 95% detected once. About this clone: Its target is unknown.

This receptor was taken from a human donor who was the organ donor for an intestinal transplant. The chain uses TRBV5-6 and TRBJ2-7, with 10 bases identical to TRBD2. This material consisted of unstimulated CD8+ T cells sorted from spleen or lymph node cells, taken before transplant. The CDR3 coding sequence is TGTGCCAGCAGCTTGGAACTAGCGGGACCCTACGAGCAGTACTTC. It codes for CASSLELAGPYEQYF.